The source of this T cell receptor beta chain is a study of T-cell reconstitution after alpha-beta-depleted transplantation in children. Study-wide findings and caveats: One year post-transplant, T-cell counts and diversity were largely derived from T cells produced anew. There were reportedly several hundred expanded graft clones from which alpha-beta T cells came about two months after transplant.

The CDR3 is 15 residues long. Germline V gene data show CDR1 as SGHTA and CDR2 as FQGNSA. V lost 1 base, J lost 4 bases, and 11 bases lay in between. Unique molecular identifiers were incorporated when the TCRbeta library was constructed. From the PCR reads, TCRdb called clonotypes with MiXCR, one entry per CDR3 protein. There are about 980,000 distinct CDR3 sequences in the sample; less than 30% occur only once, and roughly 27% lies in the top ten. Comments on this clonotype: The target antigen is unknown.

The J gene is TRBJ2-1, the V gene TRBV7-2; no reliable D call. Sequences were derived from PBMCs, mostly from graft donor cells, sampled 360 days after TCRalphabeta/CD19-depleted stem cell transplant. This receptor was identified in a boy under three years old who had a stem cell transplant for SCID, so the T cells may come from the graft donor. The CDR3 DNA reads TGTGCCAGCAGCTTAGGTTCGACGGTATACAATGAGCAGTTCTTC. Translation: CASSLGSTVYNEQFF.